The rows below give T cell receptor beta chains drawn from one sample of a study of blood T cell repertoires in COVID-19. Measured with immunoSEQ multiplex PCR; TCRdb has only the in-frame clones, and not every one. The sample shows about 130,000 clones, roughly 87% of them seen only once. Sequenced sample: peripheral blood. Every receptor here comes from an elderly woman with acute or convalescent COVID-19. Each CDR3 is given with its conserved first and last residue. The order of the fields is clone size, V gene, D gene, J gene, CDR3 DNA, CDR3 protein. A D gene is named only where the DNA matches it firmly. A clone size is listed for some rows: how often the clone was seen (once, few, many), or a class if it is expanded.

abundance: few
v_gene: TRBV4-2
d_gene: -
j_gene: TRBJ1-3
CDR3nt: TGTGCCAGCAGCCTAACCGACATCTCTGGAAACACCATATATTTT
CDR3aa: CASSLTDISGNTIYF

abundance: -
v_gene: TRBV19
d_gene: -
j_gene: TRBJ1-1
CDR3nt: TGTGCCAGTAGTACTCCAAGGGGAGGGTTTAACACTGAAGCTTTCTTT
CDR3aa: CASSTPRGGFNTEAFF

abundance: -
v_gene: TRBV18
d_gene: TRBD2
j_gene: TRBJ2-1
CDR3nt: TGTGCCAGCTCACCACCAGGGACTACAAATTACAATGAGCAGTTCTTC
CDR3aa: CASSPPGTTNYNEQFF

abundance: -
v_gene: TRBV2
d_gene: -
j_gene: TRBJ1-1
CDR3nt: TGTGCCAGCAGTCAGGAAACGAACACTGAAGCTTTCTTT
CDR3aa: CASSQETNTEAFF

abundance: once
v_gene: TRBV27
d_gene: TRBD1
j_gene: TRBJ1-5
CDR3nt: TGTGCCAGCAAGGCTCGGGGGATCCCGGGGGACAGGGAACGCAGCAATCAGCCCCAGCATTTT
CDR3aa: CASKARGIPGDRERSNQPQHF

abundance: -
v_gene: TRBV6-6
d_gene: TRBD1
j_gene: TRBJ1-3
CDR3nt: TGTGCCAGCACCCTCAGATCAGACAGGGTGGTCACCATATATTTT
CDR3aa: CASTLRSDRVVTIYF

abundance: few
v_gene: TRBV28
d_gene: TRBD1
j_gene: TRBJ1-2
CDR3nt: TGTGCCAGCAGTTTCGTGGACAGGGGGCACCATGGCTACACCTTC
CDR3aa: CASSFVDRGHHGYTF

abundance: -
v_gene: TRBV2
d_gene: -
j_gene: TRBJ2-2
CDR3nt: TGTGCCAGCAGTGTCAGGGACACCGGGGAGCTGTTTTTT
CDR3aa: CASSVRDTGELFF

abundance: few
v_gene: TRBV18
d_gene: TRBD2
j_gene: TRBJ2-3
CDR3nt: TGTGCCAGCTCCCCCGCTAGCGGGAATCCAGATACGCAGTATTTT
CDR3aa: CASSPASGNPDTQYF

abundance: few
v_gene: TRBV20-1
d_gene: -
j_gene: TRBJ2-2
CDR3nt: TGCAGTGCTAGTACAGGTCCCTACACCGGGGAGCTGTTTTTT
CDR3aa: CSASTGPYTGELFF

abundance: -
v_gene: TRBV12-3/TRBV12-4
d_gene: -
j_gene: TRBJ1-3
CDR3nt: TGTGCCAGCAGTTTAAAGGGGCCTAACACCATATATTTT
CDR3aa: CASSLKGPNTIYF

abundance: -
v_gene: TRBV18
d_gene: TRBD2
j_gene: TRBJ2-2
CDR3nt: TGTGCCAGCTCATCACTAGCGGGTCTTTTGTCCGGGGAGCTGTTTTTT
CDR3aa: CASSSLAGLLSGELFF

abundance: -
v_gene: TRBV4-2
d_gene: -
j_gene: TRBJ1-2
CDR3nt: TGTGCCAGCAGCCAAGATCGGAGTGGCTACACCTTC
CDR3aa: CASSQDRSGYTF

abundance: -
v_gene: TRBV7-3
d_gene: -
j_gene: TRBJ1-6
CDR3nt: TGTGCCAGCAGCCCAAATCCCGGTTCACCCCTCCACTTT
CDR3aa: CASSPNPGSPLHF